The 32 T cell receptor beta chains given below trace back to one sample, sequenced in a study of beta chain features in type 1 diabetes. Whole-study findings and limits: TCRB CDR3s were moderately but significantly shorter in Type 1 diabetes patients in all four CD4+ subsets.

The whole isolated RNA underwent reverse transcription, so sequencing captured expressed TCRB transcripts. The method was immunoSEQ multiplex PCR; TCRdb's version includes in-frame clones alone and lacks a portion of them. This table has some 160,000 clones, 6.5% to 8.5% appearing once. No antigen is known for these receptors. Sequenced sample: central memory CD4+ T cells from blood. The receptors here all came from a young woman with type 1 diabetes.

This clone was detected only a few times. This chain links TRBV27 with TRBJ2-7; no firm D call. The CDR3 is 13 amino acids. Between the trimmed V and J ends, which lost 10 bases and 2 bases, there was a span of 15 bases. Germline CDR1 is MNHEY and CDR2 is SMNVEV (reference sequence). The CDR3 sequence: CATAGSSAYEQYF. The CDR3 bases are TGTGCCACCGCCGGGTCCTCCGCCTACGAGCAGTACTTC.

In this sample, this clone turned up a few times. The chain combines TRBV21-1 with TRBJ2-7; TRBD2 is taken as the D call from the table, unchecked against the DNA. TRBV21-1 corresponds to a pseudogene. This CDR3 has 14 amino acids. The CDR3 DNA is TGTGCCAGCAGCAAAGGATTTAGCTCCTACGAGCAGTACTTC. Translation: CASSKGFSSYEQYF.

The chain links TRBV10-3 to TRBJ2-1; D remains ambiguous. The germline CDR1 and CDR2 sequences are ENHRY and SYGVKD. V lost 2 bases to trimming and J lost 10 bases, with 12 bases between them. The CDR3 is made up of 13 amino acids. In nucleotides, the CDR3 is TGTGCCATCAGTGAGCCCTCTAGGATGGAGCAGTTCTTC. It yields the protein CAISEPSRMEQFF.

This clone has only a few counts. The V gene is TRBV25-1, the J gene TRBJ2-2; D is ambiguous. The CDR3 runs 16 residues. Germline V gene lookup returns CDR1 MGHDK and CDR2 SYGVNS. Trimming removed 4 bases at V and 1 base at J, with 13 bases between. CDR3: CASSGLLPRNTGELFF. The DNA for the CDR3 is TGTGCCAGCAGTGGACTTCTTCCCAGGAACACCGGGGAGCTGTTTTTT.

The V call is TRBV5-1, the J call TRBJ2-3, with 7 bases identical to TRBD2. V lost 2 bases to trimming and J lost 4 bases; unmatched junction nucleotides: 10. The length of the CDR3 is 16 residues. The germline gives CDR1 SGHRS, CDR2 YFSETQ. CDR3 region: CASSFSGREEADTQYF. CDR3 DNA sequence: TGCGCCAGCAGCTTTAGTGGTCGGGAGGAGGCAGATACGCAGTATTTT.

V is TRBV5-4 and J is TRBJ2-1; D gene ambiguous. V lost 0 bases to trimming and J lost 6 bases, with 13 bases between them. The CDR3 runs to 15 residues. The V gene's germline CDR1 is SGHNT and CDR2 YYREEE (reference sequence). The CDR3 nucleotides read TGTGCCAGCAGCTTGGTTGTGGGCGCCTTCAATGAGCAGTTCTTC. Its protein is CASSLVVGAFNEQFF.

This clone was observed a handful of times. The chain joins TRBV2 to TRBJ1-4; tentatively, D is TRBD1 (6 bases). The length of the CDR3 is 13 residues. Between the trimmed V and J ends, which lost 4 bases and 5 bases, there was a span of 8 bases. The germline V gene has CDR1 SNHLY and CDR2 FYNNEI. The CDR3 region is CASSGQANEKLFF. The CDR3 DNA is TGTGCCAGCAGTGGACAGGCGAATGAAAAACTGTTTTTT. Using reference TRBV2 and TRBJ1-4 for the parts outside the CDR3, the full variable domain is EPEVTQTPSHQVTQMGQEVILRCVPISNHLYFYWYRQILGQKVEFLVSFYNNEISEKSEIFDDQFSVERPDGSNFTLKIRSTKLEDSAMYFCASSGQANEKLFFGSGTQLSVL.

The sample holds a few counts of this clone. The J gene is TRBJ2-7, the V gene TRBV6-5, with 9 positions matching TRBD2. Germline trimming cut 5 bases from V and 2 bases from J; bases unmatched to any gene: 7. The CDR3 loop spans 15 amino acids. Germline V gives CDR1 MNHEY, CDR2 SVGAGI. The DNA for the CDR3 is TGTGCCAGCAGTCCTGGACTAGCGAACGCCTACGAGCAGTACTTC. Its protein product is CASSPGLANAYEQYF.

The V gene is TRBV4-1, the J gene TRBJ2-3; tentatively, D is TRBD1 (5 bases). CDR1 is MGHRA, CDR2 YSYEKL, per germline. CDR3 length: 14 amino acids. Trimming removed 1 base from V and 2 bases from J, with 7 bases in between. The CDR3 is CASSQGGFTDTQYF. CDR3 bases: TGCGCCAGCAGCCAAGGGGGCTTCACAGATACGCAGTATTTT.

CDR3 in amino acids: CASSLGQGEAFF. CDR3 nucleotides: TGTGCCAGCAGTTTAGGGCAGGGCGAAGCTTTCTTT. The chain has TRBV9 and TRBJ1-1; TRBD1 might be the D (5 bases). CDR3 length: 12 amino acids. CDR1 is SGDLS, CDR2 YYNGEE, per germline. The V end lost 5 bases, the J end lost 8 bases, and 13 bases lay between the germline ends.

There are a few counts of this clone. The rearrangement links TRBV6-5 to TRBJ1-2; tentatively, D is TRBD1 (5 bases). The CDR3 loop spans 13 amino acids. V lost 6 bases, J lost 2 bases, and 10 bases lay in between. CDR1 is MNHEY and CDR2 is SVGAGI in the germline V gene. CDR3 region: CASSLDSNYGYTF. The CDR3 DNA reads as TGTGCCAGCAGCCTCGACAGCAACTATGGCTACACCTTC.

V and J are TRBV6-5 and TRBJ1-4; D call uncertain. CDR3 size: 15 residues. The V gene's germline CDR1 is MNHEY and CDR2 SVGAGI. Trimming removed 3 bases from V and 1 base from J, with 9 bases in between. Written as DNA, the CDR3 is TGTGCCAGCAGTTATCGGTCCGGAACTAATGAAAAACTGTTTTTT. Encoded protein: CASSYRSGTNEKLFF.

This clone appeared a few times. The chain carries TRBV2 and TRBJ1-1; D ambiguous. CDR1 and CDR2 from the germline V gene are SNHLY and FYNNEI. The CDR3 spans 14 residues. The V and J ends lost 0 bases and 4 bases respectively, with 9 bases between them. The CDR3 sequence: CASSEATRGTEAFF. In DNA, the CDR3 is TGTGCCAGCAGTGAAGCGACTCGGGGCACTGAAGCTTTCTTT.

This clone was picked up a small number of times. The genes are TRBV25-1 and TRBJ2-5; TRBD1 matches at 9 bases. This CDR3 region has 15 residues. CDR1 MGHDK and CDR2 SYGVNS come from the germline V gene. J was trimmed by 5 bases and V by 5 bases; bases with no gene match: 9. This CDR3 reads CASSNPGQGDETQYF. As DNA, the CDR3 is TGTGCCAGCAGTAACCCGGGACAGGGCGACGAGACCCAGTACTTC.

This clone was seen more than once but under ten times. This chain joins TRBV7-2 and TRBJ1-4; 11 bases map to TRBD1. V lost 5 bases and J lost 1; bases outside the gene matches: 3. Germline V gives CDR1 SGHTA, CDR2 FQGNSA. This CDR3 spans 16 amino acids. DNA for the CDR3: TGTGCCAGCAGCGGACAGGGGGCGCAAACTAATGAAAAACTGTTTTTT. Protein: CASSGQGAQTNEKLFF.

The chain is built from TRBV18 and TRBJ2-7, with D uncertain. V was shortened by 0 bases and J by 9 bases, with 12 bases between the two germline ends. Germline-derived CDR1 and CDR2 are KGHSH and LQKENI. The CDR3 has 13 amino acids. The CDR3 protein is CASSPPELLGQYF. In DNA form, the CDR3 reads TGTGCCAGCTCACCACCGGAGTTACTCGGGCAGTACTTC.

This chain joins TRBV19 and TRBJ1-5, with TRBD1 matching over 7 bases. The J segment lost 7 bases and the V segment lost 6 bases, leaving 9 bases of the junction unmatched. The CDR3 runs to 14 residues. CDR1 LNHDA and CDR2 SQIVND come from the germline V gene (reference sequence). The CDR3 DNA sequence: TGTGCCAGTAGCCCGACAGGGAACGGACAGCCCCAGCATTTT. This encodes CASSPTGNGQPQHF.

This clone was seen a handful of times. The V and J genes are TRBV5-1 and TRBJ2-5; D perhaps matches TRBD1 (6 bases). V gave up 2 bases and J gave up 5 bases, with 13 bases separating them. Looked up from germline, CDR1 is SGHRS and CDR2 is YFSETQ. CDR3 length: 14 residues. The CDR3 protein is CASSFQGTRETQYF. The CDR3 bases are TGCGCCAGCAGCTTCCAGGGGACGCGGGAGACCCAGTACTTC.

The DNA for the CDR3 is TGTGCCAGCAGCTTGGGAGTCAGCTCCTACGAGCAGTACTTC. It codes for CASSLGVSSYEQYF. This sequence joins TRBV7-9 and TRBJ2-7, with D maybe TRBD2 (5 bases). CDR3 length: 14 amino acids. V was clipped by 3 bases and J by 0 bases, with 9 bases between them. CDR1 SEHNR and CDR2 FQNEAQ come from the germline V gene (reference sequence).

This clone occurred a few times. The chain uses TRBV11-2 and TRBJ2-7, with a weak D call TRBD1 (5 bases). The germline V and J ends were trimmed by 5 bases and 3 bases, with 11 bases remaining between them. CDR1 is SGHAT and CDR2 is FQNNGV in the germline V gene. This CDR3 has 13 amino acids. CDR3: CASSLDNYYEQYF. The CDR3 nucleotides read TGTGCCAGCAGCCTGGACAATTACTACGAGCAGTACTTC.

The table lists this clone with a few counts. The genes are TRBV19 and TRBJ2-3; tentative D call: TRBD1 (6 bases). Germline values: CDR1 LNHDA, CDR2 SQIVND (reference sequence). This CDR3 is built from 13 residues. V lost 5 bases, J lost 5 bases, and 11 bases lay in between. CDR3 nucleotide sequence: TGTGCCAGTAGTTACAGGGTAGGAGATACGCAGTATTTT. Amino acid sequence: CASSYRVGDTQYF. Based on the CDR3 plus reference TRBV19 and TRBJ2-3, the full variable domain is DGGITQSPKYLFRKEGQNVTLSCEQNLNHDAMYWYRQDPGQGLRLIYYSQIVNDFQKGDIAEGYSVSREKKESFPLTVTSAQKNPTAFYLCASSYRVGDTQYFGPGTRLTVL.

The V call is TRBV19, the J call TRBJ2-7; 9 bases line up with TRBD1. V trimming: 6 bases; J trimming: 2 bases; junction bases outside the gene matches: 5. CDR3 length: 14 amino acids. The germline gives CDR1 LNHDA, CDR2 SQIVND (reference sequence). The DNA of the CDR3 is TGTGCCAGTAGGCCGGGACAGGGCCCCTACGAGCAGTACTTC. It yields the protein CASRPGQGPYEQYF.

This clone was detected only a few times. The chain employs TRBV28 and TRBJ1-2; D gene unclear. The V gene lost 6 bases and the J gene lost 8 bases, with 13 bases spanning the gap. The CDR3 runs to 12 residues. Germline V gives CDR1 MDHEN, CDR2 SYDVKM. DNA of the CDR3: TGTGCCAGCAGCTTGGAACTGCGGGGCTACACCTTC. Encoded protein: CASSLELRGYTF.

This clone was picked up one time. The CDR3 reads CASSPSAGPVRGEQYF. Written as DNA, the CDR3 is TGTGCCAGCAGCCCCTCTGCGGGCCCGGTAAGAGGCGAGCAGTACTTC. The chain has TRBV5-5 and TRBJ2-7; TRBD2 is a possible D gene (5 bases). The CDR3 extends over 16 amino acids. The V end was cut by 4 bases, the J end by 6 bases, with 23 bases between. Germline V gene lookup returns CDR1 SGHKS and CDR2 YYEKEE (reference sequence).

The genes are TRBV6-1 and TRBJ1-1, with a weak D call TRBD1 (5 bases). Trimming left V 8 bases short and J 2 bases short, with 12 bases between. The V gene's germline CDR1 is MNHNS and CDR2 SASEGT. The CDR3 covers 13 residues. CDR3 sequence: CASLGLLNTEAFF. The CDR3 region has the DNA TGTGCCAGCCTGGGACTGCTAAACACTGAAGCTTTCTTT.

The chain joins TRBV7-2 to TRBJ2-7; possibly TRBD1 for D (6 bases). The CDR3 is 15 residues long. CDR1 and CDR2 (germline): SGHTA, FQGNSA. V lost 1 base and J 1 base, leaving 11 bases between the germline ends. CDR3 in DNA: TGTGCCAGCAGCTTAGGCCTAGGGGGTTCCTACGAGCAGTACTTC. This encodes CASSLGLGGSYEQYF.

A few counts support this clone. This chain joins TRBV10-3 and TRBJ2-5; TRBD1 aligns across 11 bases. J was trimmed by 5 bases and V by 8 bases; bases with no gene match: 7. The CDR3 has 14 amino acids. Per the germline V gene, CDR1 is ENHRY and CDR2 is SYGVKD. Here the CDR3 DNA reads TGTGCCATCGGACAGGGGGCCGCCCGGGAGACCCAGTACTTC. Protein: CAIGQGAARETQYF.

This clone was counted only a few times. The CDR3 reads CATSTRDIPGELFF. The CDR3 nucleotides are TGTGCCACCAGCACCCGGGACATTCCCGGGGAGCTGTTTTTT. The chain has TRBV15 and TRBJ2-2; TRBD1 is a possible D gene (6 bases). The CDR3 loop spans 14 amino acids. The V gene's germline CDR1 is LNHNV and CDR2 YYDKDF (reference sequence). Trimming pared 4 bases from V and 6 bases from J, leaving 12 bases between.

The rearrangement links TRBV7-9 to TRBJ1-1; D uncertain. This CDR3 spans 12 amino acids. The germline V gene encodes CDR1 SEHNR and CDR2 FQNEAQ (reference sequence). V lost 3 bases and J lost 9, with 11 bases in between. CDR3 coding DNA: TGTGCCAGCAGCTTTGTAAGGGAGAAAGCTTTCTTT. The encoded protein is CASSFVREKAFF.

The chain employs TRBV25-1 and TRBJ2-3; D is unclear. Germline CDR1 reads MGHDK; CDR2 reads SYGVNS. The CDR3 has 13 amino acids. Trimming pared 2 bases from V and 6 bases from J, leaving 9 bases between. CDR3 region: CASSEQIFDTQYF. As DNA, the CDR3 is TGTGCCAGCAGTGAACAGATTTTTGATACGCAGTATTTT. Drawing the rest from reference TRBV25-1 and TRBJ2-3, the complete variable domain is EADIYQTPRYLVIGTGKKITLECSQTMGHDKMYWYQQDPGMELHLIHYSYGVNSTEKGDLSSESTVSRIRTEHFPLTLESARPSHTSQYLCASSEQIFDTQYFGPGTRLTVL.

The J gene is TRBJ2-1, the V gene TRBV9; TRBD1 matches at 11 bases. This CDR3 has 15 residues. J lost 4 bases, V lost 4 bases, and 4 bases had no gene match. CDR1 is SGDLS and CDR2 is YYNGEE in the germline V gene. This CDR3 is CASSRTGGAYNEQFF. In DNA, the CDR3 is TGTGCCAGCAGCCGGACAGGGGGCGCGTACAATGAGCAGTTCTTC.

CDR3 in DNA: TGTGCCTGGAGTGGCAGTGTTTCGGAGACCCAGTACTTC. Protein sequence: CAWSGSVSETQYF. V usage is TRBV30 and J usage is TRBJ2-5; D is undetermined. Germline V gives CDR1 GTSNPN, CDR2 SVGIG (reference sequence). The CDR3 length is 13 residues. V lost 1 base to trimming and J lost 5 bases, with 11 bases between them.